This entry is about one T cell receptor (beta chain). What it binds is not known. The entry originates in a study of human thymus T cells. Measured with immunoSEQ multiplex PCR; TCRdb has only the in-frame clones, and not every one. The top ten clones hold around 0.025% of a sample with roughly 130,000 clones, 90% to 95% of them seen once. Resections were taken during corrective heart surgery, and the thymus tissue came from these. Healthy Finnish infants undergoing corrective surgery for congenital heart defects were the donors. The germline V gene has CDR1 MNHNY and CDR2 SVGAGI (reference sequence). The germline V and J ends were trimmed by 0 bases and 0 bases, with 12 bases remaining between them. The CDR3 loop spans 16 amino acids. Study conclusions and caveats: Thymic and blood repertoires seemed to show skewed V and J gene use. The related literature has documented a marked overlap of thymic repertoires among unrelated individuals.

The sequenced material came from thymus tissue. The TCR comes from a boy in the first two years of life with a congenital heart defect but otherwise immunologically healthy. V usage is TRBV6-6 and J usage is TRBJ2-7; D is ambiguous. The CDR3 region is CASSYSPEDLSYEQYF. In nucleotides, the CDR3 is TGTGCCAGCAGTTACTCGCCAGAAGACCTCTCCTACGAGCAGTACTTC.